Below, 27 T cell receptor beta chains from the same sample are listed, as sequenced in a study of blood T cell repertoires in COVID-19. The assay was immunoSEQ multiplex PCR, and TCRdb's table has in-frame clones only and misses some. The sample holds around 230,000 clones, approximately 90% seen once. The material sequenced was PBMCs or T cells enriched from blood (not recorded which). The receptors were sampled from a man between 18 and 35 years old with acute COVID-19.

This clone was counted between two and nine times. The chain uses TRBV2 and TRBJ1-3; 9 bases agree with TRBD1. Germline CDR1 and CDR2: SNHLY and FYNNEI. This CDR3 has 16 residues. The V gene end was trimmed by 8 bases and the J gene end by 1 base; junction bases not matched to a gene: 9. CDR3 protein: CASYLGQGRSGNTIYF. The CDR3 DNA is TGTGCCAGCTACTTAGGACAGGGGAGGTCTGGAAACACCATATATTTT. Together with reference TRBV2 and TRBJ1-3, the CDR3 gives the full variable domain: EPEVTQTPSHQVTQMGQEVILRCVPISNHLYFYWYRQILGQKVEFLVSFYNNEISEKSEIFDDQFSVERPDGSNFTLKIRSTKLEDSAMYFCASYLGQGRSGNTIYFGEGSWLTVV.

The genes are TRBV10-3 and TRBJ2-3; D gene uncertain. CDR3 length equals 13 residues. CDR1 is ENHRY and CDR2 is SYGVKD in the germline V gene. The ends were cut back, 7 bases at V and 2 bases at J, with 10 bases in the middle. CDR3 in amino acids: CAIKPDITDTQYF. CDR3 in DNA: TGTGCCATCAAGCCAGACATCACAGATACGCAGTATTTT.

This rearrangement joins TRBV7-2 to TRBJ2-3; D is possibly TRBD2 (5 bases). The V gene's germline CDR1 is SGHTA and CDR2 FQGNSA. The CDR3 runs 15 residues. With 5 bases removed from V and 3 bases from J, the gap between germline ends came to 15 bases. CDR3 sequence: CASSPRRQGTDTQYF. The DNA of the CDR3 is TGTGCCAGCAGCCCCCGGAGGCAAGGGACAGATACGCAGTATTTT.

This chain connects TRBV28 to TRBJ2-2; D gene unclear. The CDR3 covers 14 residues. Germline lookup yields CDR1 MDHEN and CDR2 SYDVKM. V was cut by 4 bases and J by 1 base, with 7 bases left in between. CDR3 nucleotides: TGTGCCAGCAGTTCTCCCGGGAACACCGGGGAGCTGTTTTTT. It yields the protein CASSSPGNTGELFF. Based on the CDR3 plus reference TRBV28 and TRBJ2-2, the full variable domain is DVKVTQSSRYLVKRTGEKVFLECVQDMDHENMFWYRQDPGLGLRLIYFSYDVKMKEKGDIPEGYSVSREKKERFSLILESASTNQTSMYLCASSSPGNTGELFFGEGSRLTVL.

The chain uses TRBV6-1 and TRBJ2-2, with TRBD1 matching over 7 bases. V lost 3 bases to trimming and J lost 4 bases; unmatched junction nucleotides: 8. This CDR3 has 16 residues. Germline V gives CDR1 MNHNS, CDR2 SASEGT. The CDR3 coding sequence is TGTGCCAGCAGTGAGTACCCGGGACAGAGCACCGGGGAGCTGTTTTTT. It yields the protein CASSEYPGQSTGELFF.

Details on this clone: The junction shows a germline mismatch at one end, possibly a read error. This sequence joins TRBV7-7 and TRBJ2-7, with D possibly TRBD2 on 5 matching bases. Germline assignment: CDR1 SSHAT and CDR2 FNYEAQ (reference sequence). The CDR3 has 15 residues. The chain's CDR3 is CASSLGQGSSYEQYF. The CDR3, as DNA: TGTGCTAGCAGCTTAGGCCAAGGGAGCTCCTACGAGCAGTACTTC.

The chain joins TRBV7-6 to TRBJ1-1, with a weak D call TRBD1 (5 bases). This CDR3 has 15 residues. CDR1 is SGHVS, CDR2 FNYEAQ, per germline. V gave up 0 bases and J gave up 1 base, with 9 bases separating them. CDR3 coding DNA: TGTGCCAGCAGCTTAGCGGGACTCCAGAACACTGAAGCTTTCTTT. It is translated as CASSLAGLQNTEAFF.

The chain links TRBV27 to TRBJ2-2; TRBD2 matches 8 bases. The CDR3 consists of 13 residues. V was clipped by 6 bases and J by 8 bases; unmatched bases: 5. Germline assignment: CDR1 MNHEY and CDR2 SMNVEV (reference sequence). The CDR3 spells CASSGGRTGELFF. The DNA for the CDR3 is TGTGCCAGCAGCGGCGGGAGGACGGGGGAGCTGTTTTTT.

The chain carries TRBV7-3 and TRBJ2-2, with D tentatively TRBD2 (6 bases). Trimming removed 2 bases from V and 0 bases from J, with 7 bases in between. Germline CDR1 is SGHTA and CDR2 is FQGTGA. This CDR3 has 15 residues. The DNA for the CDR3 is TGTGCCAGCAGCTTAGGGACTGCGAACACCGGGGAGCTGTTTTTT. This codes for CASSLGTANTGELFF.

The V call is TRBV9, the J call TRBJ1-3; 7 bases align to TRBD1. V trimming: 0 bases; J trimming: 1 base; junction bases outside the gene matches: 7. The CDR3 is made up of 17 amino acids. Germline V gives CDR1 SGDLS, CDR2 YYNGEE. The CDR3 DNA sequence: TGTGCCAGCAGCGTAGACTCCGCCAGGGGGTCTGGAAACACCATATATTTT. It encodes CASSVDSARGSGNTIYF.

The chain recombines TRBV5-1 with TRBJ1-4; TRBD1 aligns across 7 bases. This CDR3 comprises 16 residues. V shed 3 bases and J 2 bases; nucleotides not matched to a gene: 7. Looked up from germline, CDR1 is SGHRS and CDR2 is YFSETQ. CDR3 nucleotides: TGCGCCAGCAGCTCCGGTCGGGACAGTACTAATGAAAAACTGTTTTTT. It is translated as CASSSGRDSTNEKLFF.

The chain joins TRBV25-1 to TRBJ2-1; maybe TRBD1 (5 bases). This CDR3 has 14 amino acids. With 2 bases removed from V and 5 bases from J, the gap between germline ends came to 10 bases. CDR1 is MGHDK and CDR2 is SYGVNS in the germline V gene. CDR3 protein: CASSETGSNNEQFF. CDR3 sequence (DNA): TGTGCCAGCAGTGAAACAGGATCGAACAATGAGCAGTTCTTC.

This clone showed up many times. V and J are TRBV19 and TRBJ2-3; 9 positions agree with TRBD2. The CDR3 is 16 amino acids. V was clipped by 8 bases and J by 3 bases; unmatched bases: 12. Germline V CDR1 and CDR2: LNHDA, SQIVND (reference sequence). CDR3 amino acids: CASSPDISGSTDTQYF. The CDR3 coding sequence is TGTGCCAGTTCCCCAGATATTAGCGGGAGTACAGATACGCAGTATTTT.

The CDR3 nucleotides are TGCAGTGCTAGTGGTTCCGACTATGGCTACACCTTC. Protein sequence: CSASGSDYGYTF. The V gene is TRBV20-1, the J gene TRBJ1-2; D is ambiguous. Germline assignment: CDR1 DFQATT and CDR2 SNEGSKA (reference sequence). The CDR3 length is 12 residues. Trimming left V 3 bases short and J 3 bases short, with 8 bases between.

The chain employs TRBV7-8 and TRBJ1-3; D is undetermined. Trimming took 2 bases from V and 0 from J, leaving 8 bases between them. Germline CDR1 SGHVS, CDR2 FQNEAQ. The CDR3 has 15 residues. CDR3 loop: CASSLSRNSGNTIYF. CDR3 DNA: TGTGCCAGCAGCTTAAGCCGTAACTCTGGAAACACCATATATTTT.

The chain links TRBV15 to TRBJ1-1, with D perhaps matching TRBD1 (6 bases). Per the germline V gene, CDR1 is LNHNV and CDR2 is YYDKDF (reference sequence). This CDR3 contains 16 residues. Trimming shortened V by 0 bases and J by 5 bases, and 16 bases separated the two germline ends. The CDR3, as DNA: TGTGCCACCAGCAGAGATGTGGCAGGGGCTTGGACTGAAGCTTTCTTT. Its protein product is CATSRDVAGAWTEAFF. The full variable domain, completed using reference TRBV15 and TRBJ1-1, is DAMVIQNPRYQVTQFGKPVTLSCSQTLNHNVMYWYQQKSSQAPKLLFHYYDKDFNNEADTPDNFQSRRPNTSFCFLDIRSPGLGDTAMYLCATSRDVAGAWTEAFFGQGTRLTVV.

The chain couples TRBV19 to TRBJ1-2; weak D call: TRBD1 (5 bases). The CDR3 has 14 amino acids. Germline V gene data show CDR1 as LNHDA and CDR2 as SQIVND (reference sequence). Trimming left V 3 bases short and J 1 base short, with 9 bases between. The DNA of the CDR3 is TGTGCCAGTAGTATTGACAGTCTTAACTATGGCTACACCTTC. It specifies CASSIDSLNYGYTF.

This sequence joins TRBV7-9 and TRBJ1-1; D is possibly TRBD1 (5 bases). Germline V gene sequence: CDR1 SEHNR, CDR2 FQNEAQ (reference sequence). The CDR3 is 11 amino acids. Trimming removed 4 bases at V and 6 bases at J, with 6 bases between. The CDR3 sequence is CASSSTAEAFF. DNA for the CDR3: TGTGCCAGCAGCTCGACAGCTGAAGCTTTCTTT.

The chain employs TRBV5-1 and TRBJ2-7, with 7 bases aligning to TRBD1. Germline V CDR1 and CDR2: SGHRS, YFSETQ. This CDR3 spans 13 amino acids. Germline trimming cut 5 bases from V and 2 bases from J; bases unmatched to any gene: 4. Written as DNA, the CDR3 is TGCGCCAGCAGTTTCCAGGGGGCCTACGAGCAGTACTTC. This gives the protein CASSFQGAYEQYF.

The J gene is TRBJ2-7, the V gene TRBV2; D is possibly TRBD2 (5 bases). Trimming removed 0 bases from V and 4 bases from J, with 7 bases in between. Germline V lookup: CDR1 SNHLY, CDR2 FYNNEI. There are 13 residues in the CDR3. The CDR3, as DNA: TGTGCCAGCAGTGAAGCAGCGGCTTACGAGCAGTACTTC. Amino acids: CASSEAAAYEQYF.

V gene TRBV29-1 combines with J gene TRBJ1-5; D possibly corresponds to TRBD1 (6 bases). V lost 6 bases, J lost 0 bases, and 12 bases lay in between. Germline lookup yields CDR1 SQVTM and CDR2 ANQGSEA. The CDR3 extends over 14 amino acids. CDR3: CSVLQGTSNQPQHF. In nucleotides, the CDR3 is TGCAGCGTGTTACAGGGAACTAGCAATCAGCCCCAGCATTTT.

The chain couples TRBV24-1 to TRBJ2-2; TRBD1 agrees at 12 bases. The CDR3 covers 17 residues. Germline CDR1 KGHDR, CDR2 SFDVKD. V lost 1 base, J lost 7 bases, and 6 bases stayed unmatched. CDR3 sequence: CATSDFTGQGAFGELFF. CDR3 coding DNA: TGTGCCACCAGTGATTTTACGGGACAGGGGGCTTTCGGGGAGCTGTTTTTT.

The rearrangement uses TRBV7-9 and TRBJ2-3, with D hard to call. The CDR3 extends over 14 amino acids. The V end lost 5 bases, the J end lost 4 bases, and 13 bases lay between the germline ends. Germline V gene data show CDR1 as SEHNR and CDR2 as FQNEAQ (reference sequence). The CDR3 reads CASSPELTPDTQYF. DNA for the CDR3: TGTGCCAGCAGCCCCGAACTGACACCAGATACGCAGTATTTT.

The chain links TRBV24-1 to TRBJ2-2, with D perhaps TRBD2 (5 bases). The CDR3 sequence is 13 residues long. Trimming stripped 4 bases from V and 7 bases from J, with 9 bases between. The V gene's germline CDR1 is KGHDR and CDR2 SFDVKD. CDR3 sequence: CATSEAEVGELFF. The CDR3 DNA sequence: TGTGCCACCAGTGAAGCGGAGGTCGGGGAGCTGTTTTTT.

The chain joins TRBV19 to TRBJ2-6, with 7 bases fitting TRBD1. The length of the CDR3 is 14 residues. Looked up from germline, CDR1 is LNHDA and CDR2 is SQIVND (reference sequence). The V segment lost 10 bases and the J segment 9 bases; nucleotides outside the gene matches: 12. The CDR3 DNA reads TGTGCCACCAGGGGGACAGAGGTAATCAACGTCCTGACTTTC. The encoded protein is CATRGTEVINVLTF. The full variable domain, in which reference TRBV19 and TRBJ2-6 provide the parts outside the CDR3, is DGGITQSPKYLFRKEGQNVTLSCEQNLNHDAMYWYRQDPGQGLRLIYYSQIVNDFQKGDIAEGYSVSREKKESFPLTVTSAQKNPTAFYLCATRGTEVINVLTFGAGSRLTVL.

This chain links TRBV7-8 with TRBJ2-1; TRBD2 matches at 11 bases. Germline V gene sequence: CDR1 SGHVS, CDR2 FQNEAQ. The trim removed 4 bases at V and 6 bases at J, leaving 5 bases unmatched. This CDR3 is 15 amino acids long. This CDR3 is CASSYGTSGVNEQFF. CDR3 in DNA: TGTGCCAGCAGCTACGGGACTAGCGGTGTCAATGAGCAGTTCTTC.

This chain joins TRBV5-1 and TRBJ2-7, with D perhaps TRBD1 (6 bases). The CDR3 consists of 14 residues. CDR1 and CDR2 (germline): SGHRS, YFSETQ. V was pared by 4 bases and J by 3 bases, with 14 bases between. The CDR3 here is CASSDRDTIYEQYF. CDR3 nucleotides: TGCGCCAGCAGCGATAGGGACACAATCTACGAGCAGTACTTC.